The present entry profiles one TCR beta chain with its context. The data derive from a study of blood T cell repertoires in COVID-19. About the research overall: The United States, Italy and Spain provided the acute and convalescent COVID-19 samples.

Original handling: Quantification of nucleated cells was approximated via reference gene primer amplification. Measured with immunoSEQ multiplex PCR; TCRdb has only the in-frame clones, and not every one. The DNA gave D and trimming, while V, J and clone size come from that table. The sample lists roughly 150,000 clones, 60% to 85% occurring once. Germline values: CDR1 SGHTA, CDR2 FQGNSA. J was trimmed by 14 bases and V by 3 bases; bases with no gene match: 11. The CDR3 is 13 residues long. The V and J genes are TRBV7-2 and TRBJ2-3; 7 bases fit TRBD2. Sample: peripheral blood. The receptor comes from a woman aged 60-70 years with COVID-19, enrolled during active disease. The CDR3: CASSLVAAGKRYF. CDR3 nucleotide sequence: TGTGCCAGCAGCTTGGTAGCAGCGGGAAAAAGGTATTTT.